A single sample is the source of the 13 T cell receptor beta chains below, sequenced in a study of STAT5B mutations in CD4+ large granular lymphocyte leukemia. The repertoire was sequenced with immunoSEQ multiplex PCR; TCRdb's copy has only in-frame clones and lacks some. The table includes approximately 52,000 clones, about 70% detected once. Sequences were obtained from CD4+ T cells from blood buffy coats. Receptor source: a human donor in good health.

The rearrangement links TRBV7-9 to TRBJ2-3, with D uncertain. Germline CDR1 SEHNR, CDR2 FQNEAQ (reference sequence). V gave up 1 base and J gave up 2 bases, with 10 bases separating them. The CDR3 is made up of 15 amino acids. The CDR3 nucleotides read TGTGCCAGCAGCTTAGATGGGGATGTCACAGATACGCAGTATTTT. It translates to CASSLDGDVTDTQYF.

CDR3 region: CSARQDGYTF. Written as DNA, the CDR3 is TGCAGTGCTAGACAGGATGGCTACACCTTC. The chain couples TRBV20-1 to TRBJ1-2; no clear D. Per the germline V gene, CDR1 is DFQATT and CDR2 is SNEGSKA (reference sequence). The CDR3 is 10 residues long. V was pared by 2 bases and J by 6 bases, with 4 bases between.

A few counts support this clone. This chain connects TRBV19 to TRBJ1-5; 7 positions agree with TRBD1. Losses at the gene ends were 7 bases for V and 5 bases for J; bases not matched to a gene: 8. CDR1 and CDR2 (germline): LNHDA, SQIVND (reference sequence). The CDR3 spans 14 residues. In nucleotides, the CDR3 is TGTGCCAGTAACCCTAGACAGGGCGATCAGCCCCAGCATTTT. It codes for CASNPRQGDQPQHF.

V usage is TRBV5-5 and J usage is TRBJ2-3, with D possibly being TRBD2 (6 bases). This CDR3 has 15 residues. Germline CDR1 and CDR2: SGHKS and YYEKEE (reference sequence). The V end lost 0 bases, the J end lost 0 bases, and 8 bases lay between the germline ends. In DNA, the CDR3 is TGTGCCAGCAGCTTGGATGGGGGGAGCACAGATACGCAGTATTTT. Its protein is CASSLDGGSTDTQYF.

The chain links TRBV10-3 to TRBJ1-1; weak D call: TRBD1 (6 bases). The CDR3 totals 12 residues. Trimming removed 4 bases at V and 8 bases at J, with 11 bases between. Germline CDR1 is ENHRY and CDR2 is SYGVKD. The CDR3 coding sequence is TGTGCCATCAGTGCCGGCGACAGGGAAGCTTTCTTT. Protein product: CAISAGDREAFF.

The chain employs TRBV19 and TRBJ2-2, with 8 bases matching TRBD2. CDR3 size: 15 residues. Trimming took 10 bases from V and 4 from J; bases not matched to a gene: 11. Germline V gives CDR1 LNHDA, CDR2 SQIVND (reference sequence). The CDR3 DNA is TGTGCCACCCGAGGCGGGGGGCTGGGCACCGGGGAGCTGTTTTTT. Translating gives CATRGGGLGTGELFF.

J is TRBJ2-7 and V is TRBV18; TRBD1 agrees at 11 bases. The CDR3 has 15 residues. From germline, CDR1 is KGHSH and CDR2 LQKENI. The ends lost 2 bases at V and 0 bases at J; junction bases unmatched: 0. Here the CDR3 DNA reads TGTGCCAGCTCACCAGGACAGGGGGCCTCCTACGAGCAGTACTTC. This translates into CASSPGQGASYEQYF.

The CDR3 DNA is TGTGCCAGCAGCTTAGACAGAAGAAACACCATATATTTT. Its protein product is CASSLDRRNTIYF. This chain connects TRBV7-2 to TRBJ1-3; D uncertain. The germline gives CDR1 SGHTA, CDR2 FQGNSA. The CDR3 sequence is 13 residues long. Trimming pared 1 base from V and 5 bases from J, leaving 6 bases between.

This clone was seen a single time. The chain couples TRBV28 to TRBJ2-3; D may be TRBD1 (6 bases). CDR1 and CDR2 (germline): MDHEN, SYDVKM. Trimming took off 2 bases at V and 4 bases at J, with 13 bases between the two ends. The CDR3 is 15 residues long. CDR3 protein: CASSLIQGTADTQYF. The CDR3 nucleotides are TGTGCCAGCAGTTTAATACAGGGCACGGCAGATACGCAGTATTTT.

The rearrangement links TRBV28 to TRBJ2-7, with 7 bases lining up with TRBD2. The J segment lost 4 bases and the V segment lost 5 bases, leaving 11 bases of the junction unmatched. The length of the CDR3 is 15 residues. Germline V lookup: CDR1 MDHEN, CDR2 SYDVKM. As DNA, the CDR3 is TGTGCCAGCAGTCCACTAGGCGGGGGTGATTACGAGCAGTACTTC. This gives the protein CASSPLGGGDYEQYF.

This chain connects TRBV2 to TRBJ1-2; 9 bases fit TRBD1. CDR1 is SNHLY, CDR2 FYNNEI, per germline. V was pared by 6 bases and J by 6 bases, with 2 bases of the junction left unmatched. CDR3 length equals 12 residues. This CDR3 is CASSRTGDGYTF. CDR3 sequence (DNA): TGTGCCAGCAGCAGGACAGGGGATGGCTACACCTTC.

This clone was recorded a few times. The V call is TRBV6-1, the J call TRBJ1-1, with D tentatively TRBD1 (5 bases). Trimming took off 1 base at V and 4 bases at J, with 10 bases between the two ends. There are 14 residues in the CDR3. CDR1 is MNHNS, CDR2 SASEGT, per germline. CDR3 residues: CASSEVGEGTEAFF. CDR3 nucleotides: TGTGCCAGCAGTGAAGTGGGGGAGGGCACTGAAGCTTTCTTT.

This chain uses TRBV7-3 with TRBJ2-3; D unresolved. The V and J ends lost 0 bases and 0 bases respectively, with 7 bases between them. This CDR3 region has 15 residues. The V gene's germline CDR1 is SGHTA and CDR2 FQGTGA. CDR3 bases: TGTGCCAGCAGCTTAACTAGGGTGAGCACAGATACGCAGTATTTT. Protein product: CASSLTRVSTDTQYF.